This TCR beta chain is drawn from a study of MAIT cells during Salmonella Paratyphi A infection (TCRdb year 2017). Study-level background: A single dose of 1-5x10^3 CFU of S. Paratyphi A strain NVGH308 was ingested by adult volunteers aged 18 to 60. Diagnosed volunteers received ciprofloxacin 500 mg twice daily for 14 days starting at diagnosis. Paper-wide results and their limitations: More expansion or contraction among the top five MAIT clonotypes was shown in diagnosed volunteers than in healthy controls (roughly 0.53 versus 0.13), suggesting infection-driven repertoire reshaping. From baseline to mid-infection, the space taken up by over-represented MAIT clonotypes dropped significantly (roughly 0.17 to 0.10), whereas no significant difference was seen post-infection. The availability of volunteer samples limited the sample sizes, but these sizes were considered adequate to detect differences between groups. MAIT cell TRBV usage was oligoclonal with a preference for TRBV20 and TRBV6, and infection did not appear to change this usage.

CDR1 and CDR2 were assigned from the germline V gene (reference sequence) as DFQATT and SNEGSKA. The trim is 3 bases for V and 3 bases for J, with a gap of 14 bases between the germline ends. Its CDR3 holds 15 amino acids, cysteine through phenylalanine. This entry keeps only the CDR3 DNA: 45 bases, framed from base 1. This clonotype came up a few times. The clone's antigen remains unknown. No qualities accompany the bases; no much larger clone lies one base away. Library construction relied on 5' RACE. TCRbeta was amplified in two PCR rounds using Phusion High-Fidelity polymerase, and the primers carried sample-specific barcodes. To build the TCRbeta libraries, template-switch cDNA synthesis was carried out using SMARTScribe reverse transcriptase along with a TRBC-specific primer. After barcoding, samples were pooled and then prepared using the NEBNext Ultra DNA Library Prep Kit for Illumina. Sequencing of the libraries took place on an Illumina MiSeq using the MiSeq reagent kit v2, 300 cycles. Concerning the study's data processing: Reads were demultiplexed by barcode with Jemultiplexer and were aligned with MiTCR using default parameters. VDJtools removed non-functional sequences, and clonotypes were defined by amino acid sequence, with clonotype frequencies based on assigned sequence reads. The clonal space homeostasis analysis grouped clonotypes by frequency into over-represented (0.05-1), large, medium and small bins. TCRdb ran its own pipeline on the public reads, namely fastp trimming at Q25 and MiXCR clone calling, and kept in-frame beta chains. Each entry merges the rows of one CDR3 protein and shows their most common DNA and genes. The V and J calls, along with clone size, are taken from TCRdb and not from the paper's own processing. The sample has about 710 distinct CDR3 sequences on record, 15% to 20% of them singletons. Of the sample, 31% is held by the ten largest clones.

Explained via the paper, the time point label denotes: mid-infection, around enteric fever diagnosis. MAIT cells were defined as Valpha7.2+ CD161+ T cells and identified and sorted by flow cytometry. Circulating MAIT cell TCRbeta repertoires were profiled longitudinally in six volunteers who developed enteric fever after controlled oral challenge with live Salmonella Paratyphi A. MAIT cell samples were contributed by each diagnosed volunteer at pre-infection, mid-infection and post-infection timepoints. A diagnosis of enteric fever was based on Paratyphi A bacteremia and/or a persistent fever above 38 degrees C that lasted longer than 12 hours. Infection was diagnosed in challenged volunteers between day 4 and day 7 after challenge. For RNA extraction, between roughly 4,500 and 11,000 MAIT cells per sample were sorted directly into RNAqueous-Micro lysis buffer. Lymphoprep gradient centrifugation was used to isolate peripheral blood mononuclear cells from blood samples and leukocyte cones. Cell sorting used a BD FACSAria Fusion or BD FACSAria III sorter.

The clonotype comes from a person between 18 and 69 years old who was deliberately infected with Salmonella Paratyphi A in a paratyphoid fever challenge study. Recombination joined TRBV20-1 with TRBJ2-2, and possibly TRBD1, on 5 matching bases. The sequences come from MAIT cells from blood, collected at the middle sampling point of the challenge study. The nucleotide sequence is TGCAGTGCTAGGGTCACGGGCAGGGACACCGGGGAGCTGTTTTTT. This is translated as CSARVTGRDTGELFF.